The sample holds many counts of the clone carrying this T cell receptor beta chain. Read data end 3 residues before the CDR3 end; the end is taken from the germline J gene. These data belong to a study of T cell clonality in common variable immunodeficiency. Germline loops: CDR1 DFQATT, CDR2 SNEGSKA (reference sequence). J was trimmed by 2 bases and V by 5 bases; bases with no gene match: 14. The CDR3 has 16 residues. Control and CVID samples contributed equal amounts of genomic DNA. TCRdb's copy holds only in-frame clones and misses some; the assay was immunoSEQ multiplex PCR. The data show 60,000 to 75,000 clones, with none appearing a single time.

This sequence was found in a person aged 18 to 70 in good health. The chain has TRBV20-1 and TRBJ1-2; 7 bases are shared with TRBD1. Sequenced material: peripheral blood mononuclear cells. The CDR3 reads CSAPQGRQHRNYGYTF. The CDR3 DNA, read in part, is TGCAGTGCTCCACAGGGGCGACAACACCGGAACTATGGC.